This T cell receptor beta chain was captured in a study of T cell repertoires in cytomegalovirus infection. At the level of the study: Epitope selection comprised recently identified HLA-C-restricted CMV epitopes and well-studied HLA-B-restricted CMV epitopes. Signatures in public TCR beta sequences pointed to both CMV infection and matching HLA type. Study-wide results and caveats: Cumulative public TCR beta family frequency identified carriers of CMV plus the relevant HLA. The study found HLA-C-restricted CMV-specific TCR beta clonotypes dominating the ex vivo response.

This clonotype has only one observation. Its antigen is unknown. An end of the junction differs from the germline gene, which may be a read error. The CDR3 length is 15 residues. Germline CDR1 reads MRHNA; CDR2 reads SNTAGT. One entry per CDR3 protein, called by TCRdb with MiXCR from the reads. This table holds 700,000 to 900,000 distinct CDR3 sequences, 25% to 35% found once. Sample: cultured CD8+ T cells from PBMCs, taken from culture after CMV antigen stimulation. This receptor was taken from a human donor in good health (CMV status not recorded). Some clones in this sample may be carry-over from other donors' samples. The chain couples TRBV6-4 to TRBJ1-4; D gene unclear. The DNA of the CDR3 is TGTGCCAGCAGTTACTCCGCCTTAACTAATGAAAAACTGTTTTTT. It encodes CASSYSALTNEKLFF.